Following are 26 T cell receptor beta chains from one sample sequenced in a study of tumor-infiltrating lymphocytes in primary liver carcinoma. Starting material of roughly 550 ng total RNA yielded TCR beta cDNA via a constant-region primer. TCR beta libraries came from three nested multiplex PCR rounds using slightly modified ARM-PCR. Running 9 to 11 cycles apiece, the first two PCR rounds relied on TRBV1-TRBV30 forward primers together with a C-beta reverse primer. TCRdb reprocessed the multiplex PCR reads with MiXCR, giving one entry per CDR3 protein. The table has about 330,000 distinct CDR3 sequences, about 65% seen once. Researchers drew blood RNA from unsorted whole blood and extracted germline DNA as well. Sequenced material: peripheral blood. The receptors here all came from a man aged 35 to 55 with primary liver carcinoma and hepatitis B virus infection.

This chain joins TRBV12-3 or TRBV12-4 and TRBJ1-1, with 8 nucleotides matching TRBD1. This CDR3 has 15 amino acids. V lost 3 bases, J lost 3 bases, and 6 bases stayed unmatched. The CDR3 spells CASSLTGAKDTEAFF. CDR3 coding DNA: TGTGCCAGCAGTTTGACAGGGGCCAAGGACACTGAAGCTTTCTTT.

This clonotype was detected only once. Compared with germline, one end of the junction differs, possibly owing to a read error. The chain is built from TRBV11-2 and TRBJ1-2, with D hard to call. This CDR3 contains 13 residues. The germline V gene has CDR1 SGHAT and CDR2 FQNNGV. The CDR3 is CASSLVPSYGYAF. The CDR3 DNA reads TGTGCCAGCAGTTTAGTCCCGAGCTATGGCTACGCCTTC.

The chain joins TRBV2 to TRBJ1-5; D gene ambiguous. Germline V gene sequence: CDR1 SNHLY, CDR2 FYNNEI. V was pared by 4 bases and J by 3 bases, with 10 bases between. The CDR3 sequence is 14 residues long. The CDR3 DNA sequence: TGTGCCAGCAGTGGGGCGGGTAACAATCAGCCCCAGCATTTT. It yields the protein CASSGAGNNQPQHF.

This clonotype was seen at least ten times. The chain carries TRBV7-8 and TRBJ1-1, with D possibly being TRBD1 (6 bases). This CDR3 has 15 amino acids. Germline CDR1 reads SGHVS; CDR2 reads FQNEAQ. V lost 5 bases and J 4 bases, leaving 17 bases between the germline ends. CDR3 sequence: CASSLTDRGSTEAFF. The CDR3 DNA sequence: TGTGCCAGCAGCCTGACGGACAGAGGGAGCACTGAAGCTTTCTTT.

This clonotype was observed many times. The CDR3 region is CASSYGADTGELFF. CDR3 bases: TGTGCCAGCAGTTACGGCGCCGACACCGGGGAGCTGTTTTTT. This sequence joins TRBV6-6 and TRBJ2-2; D remains unclear. Trimming pared 2 bases from V and 3 bases from J, leaving 7 bases between. The CDR3 is made up of 14 amino acids. The germline gives CDR1 MNHNY, CDR2 SVGAGI (reference sequence).

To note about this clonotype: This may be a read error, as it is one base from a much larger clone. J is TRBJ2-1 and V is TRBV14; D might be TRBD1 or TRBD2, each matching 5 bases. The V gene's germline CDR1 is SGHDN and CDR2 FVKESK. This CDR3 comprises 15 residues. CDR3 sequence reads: CARSQGFGWGNEQFF. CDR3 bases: TGTGCCAGAAGCCAAGGTTTTGGGTGGGGGAATGAGCAGTTCTTC.

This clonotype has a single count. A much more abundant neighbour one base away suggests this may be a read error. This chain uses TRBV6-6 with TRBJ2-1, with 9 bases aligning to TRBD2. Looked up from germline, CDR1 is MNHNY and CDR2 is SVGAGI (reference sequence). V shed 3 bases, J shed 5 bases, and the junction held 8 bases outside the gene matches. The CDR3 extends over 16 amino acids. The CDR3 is CASSYLEVAGDNEQFF. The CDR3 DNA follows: TGTGCCAGCAGTTATCTCGAGGTAGCGGGAGACAATGAGCAGTTCTTC.

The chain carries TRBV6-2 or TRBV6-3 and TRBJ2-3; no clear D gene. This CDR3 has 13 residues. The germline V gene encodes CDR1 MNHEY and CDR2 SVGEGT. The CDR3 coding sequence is TGTGACATCAGTGACCAGTTTTTGGATACGCAGTATTTT. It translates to CDISDQFLDTQYF.

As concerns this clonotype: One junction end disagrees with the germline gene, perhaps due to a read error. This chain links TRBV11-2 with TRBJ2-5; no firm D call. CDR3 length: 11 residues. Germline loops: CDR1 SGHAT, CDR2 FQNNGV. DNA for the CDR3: TGTGCCAGCAGCCATCAAGAGGCCCAGTGCTTC. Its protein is CASSHQEAQCF.

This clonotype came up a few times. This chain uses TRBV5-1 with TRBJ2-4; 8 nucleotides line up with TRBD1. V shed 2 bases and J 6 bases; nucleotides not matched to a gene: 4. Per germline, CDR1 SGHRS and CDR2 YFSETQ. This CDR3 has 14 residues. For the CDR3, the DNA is TGCGCCAGCAGCTTTTCGGACAGGGTAAACATTCAGTACTTC. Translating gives CASSFSDRVNIQYF. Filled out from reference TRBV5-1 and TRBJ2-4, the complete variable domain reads KAGVTQTPRYLIKTRGQQVTLSCSPISGHRSVSWYQQTPGQGLQFLFEYFSETQRNKGNFPGRFSGRQFSNSRSEMNVSTLELGDSALYLCASSFSDRVNIQYFGAGTRLSVL.

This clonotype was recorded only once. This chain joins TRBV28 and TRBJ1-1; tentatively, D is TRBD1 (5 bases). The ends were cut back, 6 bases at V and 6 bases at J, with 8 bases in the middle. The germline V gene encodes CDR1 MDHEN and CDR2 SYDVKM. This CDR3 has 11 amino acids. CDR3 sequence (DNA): TGTGCCAGCAGGGGGCCGGCTGAAGCTTTCTTT. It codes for CASRGPAEAFF.

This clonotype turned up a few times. The CDR3 DNA reads TGTGCCAGCAGCTCGGGACAGGGTGGTGAAAAACTGTTTTTT. Its protein is CASSSGQGGEKLFF. This rearrangement joins TRBV7-9 to TRBJ1-4; 9 bases line up with TRBD1. CDR1 SEHNR and CDR2 FQNEAQ come from the germline V gene (reference sequence). The CDR3 has 14 residues. V lost 4 bases and J lost 7; bases outside the gene matches: 4.

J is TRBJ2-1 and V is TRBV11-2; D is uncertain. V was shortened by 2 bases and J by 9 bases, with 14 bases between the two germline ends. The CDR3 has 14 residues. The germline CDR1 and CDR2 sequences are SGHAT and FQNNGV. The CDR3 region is CASSLQRLVSEQFF. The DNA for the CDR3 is TGTGCCAGCAGCTTACAACGGCTTGTTAGTGAGCAGTTCTTC.

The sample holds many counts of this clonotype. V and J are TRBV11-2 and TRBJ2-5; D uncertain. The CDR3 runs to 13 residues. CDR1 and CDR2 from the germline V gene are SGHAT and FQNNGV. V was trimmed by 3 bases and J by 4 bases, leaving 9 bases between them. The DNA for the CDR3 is TGTGCCAGCAGCTTTAGCAGAAGAGAGACCCAGTACTTC. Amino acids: CASSFSRRETQYF.

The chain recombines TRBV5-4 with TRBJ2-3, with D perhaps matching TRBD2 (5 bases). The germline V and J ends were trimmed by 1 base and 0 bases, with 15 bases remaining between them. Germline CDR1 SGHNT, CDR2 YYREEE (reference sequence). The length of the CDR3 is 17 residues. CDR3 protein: CASSLYASSDSTDTQYF. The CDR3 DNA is TGTGCCAGCAGCTTGTATGCTAGCTCTGATAGCACAGATACGCAGTATTTT.

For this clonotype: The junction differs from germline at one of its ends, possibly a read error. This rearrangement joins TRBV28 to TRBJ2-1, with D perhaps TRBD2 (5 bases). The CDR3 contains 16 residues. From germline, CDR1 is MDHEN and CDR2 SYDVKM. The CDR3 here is CASSAPGGRLGNEQFF. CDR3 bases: TGTGCCAGCAGTGCCCCTGGCGGGCGCCTGGGGAATGAACAGTTCTTC.

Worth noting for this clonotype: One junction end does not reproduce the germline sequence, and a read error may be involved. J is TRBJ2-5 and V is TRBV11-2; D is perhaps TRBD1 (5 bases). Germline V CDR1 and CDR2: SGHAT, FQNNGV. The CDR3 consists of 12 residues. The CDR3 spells CACSLGEEAQYF. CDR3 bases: TGTGCCTGCAGCTTAGGGGAAGAGGCCCAGTACTTC.

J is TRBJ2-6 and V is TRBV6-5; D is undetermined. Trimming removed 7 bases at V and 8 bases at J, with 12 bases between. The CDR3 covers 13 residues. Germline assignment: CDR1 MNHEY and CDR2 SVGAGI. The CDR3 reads CASTPRRPNVLTF. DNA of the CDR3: TGTGCCAGCACCCCGAGGCGTCCCAACGTCCTGACTTTC.

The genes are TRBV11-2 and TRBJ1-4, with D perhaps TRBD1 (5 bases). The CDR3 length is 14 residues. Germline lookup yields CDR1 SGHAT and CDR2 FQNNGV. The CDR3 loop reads CASCSLQGSEKLFF. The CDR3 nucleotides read TGTGCTAGCTGCTCCCTTCAGGGAAGTGAAAAACTGTTTTTT.

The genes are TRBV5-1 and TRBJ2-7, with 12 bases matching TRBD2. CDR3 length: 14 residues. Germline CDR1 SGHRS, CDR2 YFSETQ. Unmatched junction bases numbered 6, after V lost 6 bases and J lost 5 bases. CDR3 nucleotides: TGCGCCAGCAAAAGACTAGCGGGAGTGAACGAGCAGTACTTC. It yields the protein CASKRLAGVNEQYF.

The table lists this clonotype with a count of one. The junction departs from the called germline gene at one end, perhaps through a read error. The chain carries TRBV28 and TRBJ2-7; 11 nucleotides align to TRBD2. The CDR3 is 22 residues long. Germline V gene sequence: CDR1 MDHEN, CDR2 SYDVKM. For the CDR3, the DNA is TGTGCCAGCAGTGAGGGACTAGCGGTAGACTTACAGGAGGTTCCGGGTTACCGCGAGCGGTACTTC. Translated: CASSEGLAVDLQEVPGYRERYF.

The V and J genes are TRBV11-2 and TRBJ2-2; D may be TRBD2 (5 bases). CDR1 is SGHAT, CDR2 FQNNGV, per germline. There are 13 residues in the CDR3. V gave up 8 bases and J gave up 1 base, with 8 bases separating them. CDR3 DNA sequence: TGTGCCAGCCGCCGGGGGAACACCGGGGAGCTGTTTTTT. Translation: CASRRGNTGELFF.

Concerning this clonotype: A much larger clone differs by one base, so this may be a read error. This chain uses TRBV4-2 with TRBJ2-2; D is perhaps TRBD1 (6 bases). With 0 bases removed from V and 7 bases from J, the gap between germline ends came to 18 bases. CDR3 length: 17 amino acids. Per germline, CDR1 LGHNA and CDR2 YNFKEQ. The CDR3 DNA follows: TGTGCCAGCAGCCAAGATCCCAGGGGTCCGGATAACGGGGAGCTGTTTTTT. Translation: CASSQDPRGPDNGELFF.

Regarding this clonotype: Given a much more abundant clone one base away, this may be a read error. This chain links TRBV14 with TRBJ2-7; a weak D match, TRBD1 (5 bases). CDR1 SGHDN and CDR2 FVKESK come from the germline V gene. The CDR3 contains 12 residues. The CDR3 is CASSQTGYEHYF. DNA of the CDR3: TGTGCCAGCAGCCAAACAGGCTACGAGCACTACTTC.

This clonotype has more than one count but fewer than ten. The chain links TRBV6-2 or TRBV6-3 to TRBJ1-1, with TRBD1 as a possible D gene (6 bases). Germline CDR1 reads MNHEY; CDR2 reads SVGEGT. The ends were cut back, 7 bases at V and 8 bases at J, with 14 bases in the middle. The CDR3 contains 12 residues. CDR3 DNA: TGTGCCAGCACCCCAGGACAGTACGAAGCTTTCTTT. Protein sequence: CASTPGQYEAFF.

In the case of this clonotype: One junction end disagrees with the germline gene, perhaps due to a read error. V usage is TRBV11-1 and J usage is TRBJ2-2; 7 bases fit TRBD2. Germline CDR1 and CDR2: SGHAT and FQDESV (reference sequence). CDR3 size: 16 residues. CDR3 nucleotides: TGTCCCAGCATCCGCTTTACTAGCGCAAACACCGGGGAGCTGTTTTTT. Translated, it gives CPSIRFTSANTGELFF.